Shown below are 2 T cell receptor beta chains from a single sample sequenced in a study of T cell clusters in autoimmune cytopenias. TRB amplification used approximately 0.25 ug of peripheral blood genomic DNA. TRB was amplified by touch-down multiplex PCR, primer pools A and B combined. No DNA is given; TCRdb re-called the multiplex PCR reads and lists each CDR3 protein once. Seen in this sample are fewer than 10,000 distinct CDR3 sequences; the ten most common clones hold about 3.3%. The specimen was peripheral blood. These receptors were obtained from a human donor with an autoimmune cytopenia or autoimmune hepatitis (not recorded which).

Measured by frequency, this clonotype is medium-sized (0.01 to 0.1%). The J gene is TRBJ2-1, the V gene TRBV19; TCRdb outputs TRBD1, but without DNA this stays unchecked. The CDR3 runs 15 residues. Germline V gives CDR1 LNHDA, CDR2 SQIVND (reference sequence). CDR3: CASRSGVGRYNEQFF. Full variable domain (rest looked up from reference TRBV19 and TRBJ2-1): DGGITQSPKYLFRKEGQNVTLSCEQNLNHDAMYWYRQDPGQGLRLIYYSQIVNDFQKGDIAEGYSVSREKKESFPLTVTSAQKNPTAFYLCASRSGVGRYNEQFFGPGTRLTVL.

This clonotype is called medium-sized (0.01 to 0.1%) based on its frequency. The chain is built from TRBV6-5 and TRBJ1-4; TCRdb names TRBD1, which stays unverified in the absence of DNA. Germline lookup yields CDR1 MNHEY and CDR2 SVGAGI. The CDR3 is 14 amino acids. CDR3 amino acids: CASRRQGANEKLFF.